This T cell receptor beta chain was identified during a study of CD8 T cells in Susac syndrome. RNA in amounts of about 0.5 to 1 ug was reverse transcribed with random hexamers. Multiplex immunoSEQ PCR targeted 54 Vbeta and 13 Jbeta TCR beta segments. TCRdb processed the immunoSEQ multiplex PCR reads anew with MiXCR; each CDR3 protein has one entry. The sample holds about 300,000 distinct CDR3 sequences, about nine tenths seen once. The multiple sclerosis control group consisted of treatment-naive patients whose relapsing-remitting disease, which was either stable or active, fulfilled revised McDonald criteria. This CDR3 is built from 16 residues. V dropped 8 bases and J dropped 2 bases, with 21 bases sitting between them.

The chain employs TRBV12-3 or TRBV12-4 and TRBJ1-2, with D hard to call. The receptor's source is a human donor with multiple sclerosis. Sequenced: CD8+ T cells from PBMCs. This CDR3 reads CASRHSRGGPNYGYTF. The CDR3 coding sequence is TGTGCCAGCCGCCACTCTCGCGGCGGGCCGAACTATGGCTACACCTTC.